This TCR beta chain emerged from a study of regulatory T cells in long-lasting Graves disease. Concerning this clonotype: No antigen is known for it. The junction shows a germline mismatch at one end, possibly a read error.

The CDR3 loop spans 14 amino acids. Germline V gene sequence: CDR1 MDHEN, CDR2 SYDVKM. Time point meaning: newly diagnosed GD, antithyroid drugs for less than 3 months. After RNA was extracted from PBMCs, the TCR library was made from it. Relying on iRepertoire HTBI primers and Arm-PCR of CDR3 regions, the team built TCR beta libraries. Original data processing: Sequenced samples collectively carried under 75 TRBV and 14 TRBJ segments. One entry per CDR3 protein, called by TCRdb with MiXCR from the multiplex PCR reads. The V and J calls and clone size come from TCRdb's table, not from the authors' own analysis. The table records over 350,000 distinct CDR3 sequences, around 15% of them present only once. Study conclusions and caveats: Persistent-disease Graves' patients showed less TCR diversity than new cases. It was in persistent disease that TRBV28, TRBJ1-2 and TRBJ2-5 were favored.

This sample also belongs to another study, concerning T cells in Graves' hyperthyroidism and ophthalmopathy. As reported in that work: With a duration under 2 months, the hyperthyroidism was newly diagnosed in patients aged 18 to 65.

The source was peripheral blood mononuclear cells (PBMCs), collected at new diagnosis, from a patient treated with antithyroid drugs. This sequence originates from a woman in her forties or fifties with Graves disease. The V gene is TRBV28, the J gene TRBJ1-1, with 9 bases lining up with TRBD1. The CDR3 loop is CASSSGTGNAEAFF. For the CDR3, the DNA is TGTGCCAGCAGTTCAGGGACAGGGAACGCTGAAGCTTTCTTT.